This TCR beta chain came from a study of cytomegalovirus exposure and HLA in healthy donors. General observations from the study: Donors were assumed by presence/absence analyses to have roughly uniform sequencing depth.

The PCR ran on 60 Vbeta and 13 Jbeta primers. Data came from immunoSEQ multiplex PCR; TCRdb stores just in-frame clones and leaves some out. The sample yields over 80,000 clones, over 65% seen once. The CDR3 runs 15 residues. In germline, CDR1 is MNHEY, CDR2 SVGAGI. V dropped 6 bases and J dropped 4; count of bases not matched to a gene: 11. A note on this clone: The antigen remains undetermined.

The sequence was collected from a man aged 60-69 years in good health and CMV-seropositive. Source material: PBMCs. The chain employs TRBV6-5 and TRBJ2-7, with 8 bases aligning to TRBD1. Here the CDR3 DNA reads TGTGCCAGCAGCTTTCCGGTACAGGGGGTTTACGAGCAGTACTTC. As protein: CASSFPVQGVYEQYF.